Below, 8 T cell receptor beta chains from the same sample are listed, as sequenced in a study of blood T cell repertoires in COVID-19. The method was immunoSEQ multiplex PCR; TCRdb's version includes in-frame clones alone and lacks a portion of them. The sample includes roughly 130,000 clones, around 83% seen only once; the top ten take 3.9%. The sample comprised PBMCs or T cells enriched from blood (not recorded which). The receptor set was obtained from a woman in her twenties or thirties who had recovered from COVID-19.

This clone was counted between two and nine times. The gene calls are TRBV2 and TRBJ2-1, with D maybe TRBD1 (6 bases). V shed 4 bases and J shed 0 bases, with 10 bases lying between them. The germline CDR1 and CDR2 sequences are SNHLY and FYNNEI. The CDR3 loop spans 15 amino acids. DNA of the CDR3: TGTGCCAGCAGTGGGGACACTAGCTCCTACAATGAGCAGTTCTTC. Its protein product is CASSGDTSSYNEQFF.

The V call is TRBV5-4, the J call TRBJ2-2; TRBD2 matches at 12 bases. The CDR3 runs to 15 residues. With 5 bases clipped from V and 3 bases from J, the junction kept 2 bases outside the gene matches. CDR1 is SGHNT, CDR2 YYREEE, per germline (reference sequence). CDR3 amino acids: CASRRLAGDTGELFF. For the CDR3, the DNA is TGTGCCAGCAGGAGACTAGCGGGAGACACCGGGGAGCTGTTTTTT.

This chain links TRBV29-1 with TRBJ2-5; 8 nucleotides match TRBD1. This CDR3 has 13 amino acids. Germline V gene lookup returns CDR1 SQVTM and CDR2 ANQGSEA. The V gene end was trimmed by 6 bases and the J gene end by 1 base; junction bases not matched to a gene: 4. The DNA for the CDR3 is TGCAGCGTCGACAGGGGATCCCAAGAGACCCAGTACTTC. Translating it yields CSVDRGSQETQYF.

The genes are TRBV6-5 and TRBJ2-7; 8 bases match TRBD2. J was trimmed by 5 bases and V by 4 bases; bases with no gene match: 10. The germline V gene encodes CDR1 MNHEY and CDR2 SVGAGI. The CDR3 spans 15 residues. DNA for the CDR3: TGTGCCAGCAGTTCCCCGAGGAGCGGGAGTCACGAGCAGTACTTC. This translates into CASSSPRSGSHEQYF.

CDR3 coding DNA: TGTGCCAGCAGTTACCTGCACCGACAGGGGGGTGGCTACACCTTC. Translation: CASSYLHRQGGGYTF. The V and J genes are TRBV6-5 and TRBJ1-2; 9 positions match TRBD1. CDR1 and CDR2 (germline): MNHEY, SVGAGI. CDR3 size: 15 residues. Unmatched junction bases numbered 8, after V lost 2 bases and J lost 7 bases.

CDR3 in amino acids: CSVEDSPGQGVGYTF. CDR3 nucleotides: TGCAGCGTTGAAGACTCACCGGGACAGGGAGTTGGCTACACCTTC. V is TRBV29-1 and J is TRBJ1-2, with 9 bases fitting TRBD1. The trim removed 0 bases at V and 7 bases at J, leaving 9 bases unmatched. Looked up from germline, CDR1 is SQVTM and CDR2 is ANQGSEA. This CDR3 has 15 residues.

This clone was detected many times. The rearrangement uses TRBV4-2 and TRBJ1-1; the D gene is possibly TRBD1 (5 bases). V lost 0 bases, J lost 0 bases, and 14 bases lay in between. Germline V gene lookup returns CDR1 LGHNA and CDR2 YNFKEQ. CDR3 length: 17 residues. The CDR3 spells CASSQESQGRMNTEAFF. The CDR3 DNA reads as TGTGCCAGCAGCCAAGAGTCGCAGGGTCGAATGAACACTGAAGCTTTCTTT.

This clone showed up just once. The chain has TRBV7-9 and TRBJ2-7; tentatively, D is TRBD1 (5 bases). The germline V and J ends were trimmed by 2 bases and 0 bases, with 8 bases remaining between them. The CDR3 extends over 14 amino acids. The germline gives CDR1 SEHNR, CDR2 FQNEAQ (reference sequence). This CDR3 is CASSLLGRSYEQYF. The CDR3 nucleotides read TGTGCCAGCAGCTTACTGGGGCGCTCCTACGAGCAGTACTTC.